This T cell receptor (beta chain) was found in a study of T cell changes during pregnancy in multiple sclerosis. The method was immunoSEQ multiplex PCR; TCRdb's version includes in-frame clones alone and lacks a portion of them. In the table there are roughly 40,000 clones, roughly nine tenths of which are singletons. The CDR3 has 14 amino acids. V lost 4 bases, J lost 10 bases, and 6 bases stayed unmatched. Germline V lookup: CDR1 SGHNT, CDR2 YYREEE (reference sequence). The rearrangement links TRBV5-4 to TRBJ1-6; 9 bases are shared with TRBD1. Sequenced here: CD8+ T cells from peripheral blood mononuclear cells, sampled in the first trimester of pregnancy. The TCR was taken from a female donor with multiple sclerosis, enrolled in a pregnancy study. The CDR3 DNA reads as TGTGCCAGCAGCGAAGGACAGGGGCTGTCACCCCTCCACTTT. It yields the protein CASSEGQGLSPLHF.